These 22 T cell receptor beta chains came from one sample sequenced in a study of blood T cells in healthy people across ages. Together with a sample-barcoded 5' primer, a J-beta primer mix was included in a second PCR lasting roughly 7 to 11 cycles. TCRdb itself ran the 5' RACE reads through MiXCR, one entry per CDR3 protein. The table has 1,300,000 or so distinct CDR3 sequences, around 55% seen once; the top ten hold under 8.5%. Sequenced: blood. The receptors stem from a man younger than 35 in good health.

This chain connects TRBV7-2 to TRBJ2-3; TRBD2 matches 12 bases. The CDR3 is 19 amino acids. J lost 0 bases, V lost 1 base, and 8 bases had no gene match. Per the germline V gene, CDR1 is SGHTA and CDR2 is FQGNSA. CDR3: CASSLGPSGRATSTDTQYF. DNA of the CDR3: TGTGCCAGCAGCTTAGGGCCTAGCGGGAGGGCAACTAGCACAGATACGCAGTATTTT. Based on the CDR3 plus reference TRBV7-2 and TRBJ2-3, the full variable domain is GAGVSQSPSNKVTEKGKDVELRCDPISGHTALYWYRQSLGQGLEFLIYFQGNSAPDKSGLPSDRFSAERTGGSVSTLTIQRTQQEDSAVYLCASSLGPSGRATSTDTQYFGPGTRLTVL.

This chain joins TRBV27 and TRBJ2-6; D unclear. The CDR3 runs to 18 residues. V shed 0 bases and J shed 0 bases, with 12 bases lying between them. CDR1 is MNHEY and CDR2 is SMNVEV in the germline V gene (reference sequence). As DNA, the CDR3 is TGTGCCAGCAGTTTATCGCCTAGATGGGTCTCTGGGGCCAACGTCCTGACTTTC. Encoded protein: CASSLSPRWVSGANVLTF. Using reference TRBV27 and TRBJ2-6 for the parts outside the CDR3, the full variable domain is EAQVTQNPRYLITVTGKKLTVTCSQNMNHEYMSWYRQDPGLGLRQIYYSMNVEVTDKGDVPEGYKVSRKEKRNFPLILESPSPNQTSLYFCASSLSPRWVSGANVLTFGAGSRLTVL.

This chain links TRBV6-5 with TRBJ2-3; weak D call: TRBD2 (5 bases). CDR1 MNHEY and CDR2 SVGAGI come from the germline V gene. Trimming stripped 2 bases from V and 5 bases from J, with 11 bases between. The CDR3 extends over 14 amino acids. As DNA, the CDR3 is TGTGCCAGCAGTTACATGCTAGCTAGAGATACGCAGTATTTT. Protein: CASSYMLARDTQYF.

The DNA of the CDR3 is TGCGCCAGCAGCCAAATCCCGGGACAGCTGTACGAGCAGTACTTC. It yields the protein CASSQIPGQLYEQYF. This rearrangement joins TRBV4-1 to TRBJ2-7, with 7 bases fitting TRBD1. The ends lost 2 bases at V and 4 bases at J; junction bases unmatched: 8. Germline values: CDR1 MGHRA, CDR2 YSYEKL. The CDR3 length is 15 residues.

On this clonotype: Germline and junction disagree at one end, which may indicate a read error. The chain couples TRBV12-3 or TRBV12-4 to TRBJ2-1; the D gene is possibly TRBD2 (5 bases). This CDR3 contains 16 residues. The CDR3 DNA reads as TGTGTCAGCAGCCGTGATGAGATGGGTTTGGGAGACGAGCAGTTCTTC. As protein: CVSSRDEMGLGDEQFF.

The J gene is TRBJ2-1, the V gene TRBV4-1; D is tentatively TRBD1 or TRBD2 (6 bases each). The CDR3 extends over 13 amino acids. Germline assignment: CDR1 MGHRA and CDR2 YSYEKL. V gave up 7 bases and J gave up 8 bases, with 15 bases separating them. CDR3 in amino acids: CASTQPGGHEQFF. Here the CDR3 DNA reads TGCGCCAGCACCCAGCCCGGGGGCCATGAGCAGTTCTTC.

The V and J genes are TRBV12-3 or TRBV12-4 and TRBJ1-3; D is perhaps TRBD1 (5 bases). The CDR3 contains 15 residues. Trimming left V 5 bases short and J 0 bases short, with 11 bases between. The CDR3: CASSTDRYSGNTIYF. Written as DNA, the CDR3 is TGTGCCAGCAGTACCGACAGATACTCTGGAAACACCATATATTTT.

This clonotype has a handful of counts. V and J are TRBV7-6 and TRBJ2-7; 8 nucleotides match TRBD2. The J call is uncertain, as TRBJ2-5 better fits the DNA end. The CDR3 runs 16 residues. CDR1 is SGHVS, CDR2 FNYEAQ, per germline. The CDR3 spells CASSPYSGTSLETQYF. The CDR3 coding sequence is TGTGCCAGCAGCCCCTACTCCGGGACTAGTCTGGAGACCCAGTACTTC.

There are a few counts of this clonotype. This CDR3 is CASRRLPGQGPLGTDTQYF. The CDR3 nucleotides read TGTGCCAGCCGTCGCCTCCCGGGACAGGGCCCTCTAGGCACAGATACGCAGTATTTT. The chain recombines TRBV2 with TRBJ2-3; 9 nucleotides line up with TRBD1. Trimming cost V 8 bases and J 1 base; bases outside gene matches: 19. Germline assignment: CDR1 SNHLY and CDR2 FYNNEI. The CDR3 has 19 amino acids.

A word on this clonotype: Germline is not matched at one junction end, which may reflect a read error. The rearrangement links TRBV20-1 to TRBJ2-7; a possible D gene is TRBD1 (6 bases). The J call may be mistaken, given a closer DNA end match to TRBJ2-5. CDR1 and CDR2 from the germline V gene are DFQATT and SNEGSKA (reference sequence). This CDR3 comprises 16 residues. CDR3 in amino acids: CSAPRGSGEFQGTQYF. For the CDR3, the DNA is TGCAGTGCTCCTAGGGGGAGTGGGGAGTTCCAAGGGACCCAGTACTTC.

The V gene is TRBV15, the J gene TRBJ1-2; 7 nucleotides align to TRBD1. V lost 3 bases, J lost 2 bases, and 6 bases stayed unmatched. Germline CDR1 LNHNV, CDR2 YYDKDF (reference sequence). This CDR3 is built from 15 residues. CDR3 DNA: TGTGCCACCAGCAGGGACCCGGGACAGAACTATGGCTACACCTTC. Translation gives CATSRDPGQNYGYTF.

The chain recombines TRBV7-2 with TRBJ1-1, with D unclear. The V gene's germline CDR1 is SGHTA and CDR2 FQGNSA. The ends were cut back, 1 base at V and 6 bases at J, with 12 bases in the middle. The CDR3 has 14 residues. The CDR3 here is CASSLGGPLPEAFF. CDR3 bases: TGTGCCAGCAGCTTAGGCGGACCCTTGCCTGAAGCTTTCTTT.

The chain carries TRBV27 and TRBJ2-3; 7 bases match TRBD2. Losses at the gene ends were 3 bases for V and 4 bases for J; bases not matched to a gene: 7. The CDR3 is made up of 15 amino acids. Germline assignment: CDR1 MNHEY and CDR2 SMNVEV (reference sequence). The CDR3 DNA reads TGTGCCAGCAGTTTTGTGGGGAGGGACGCAGATACGCAGTATTTT. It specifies CASSFVGRDADTQYF.

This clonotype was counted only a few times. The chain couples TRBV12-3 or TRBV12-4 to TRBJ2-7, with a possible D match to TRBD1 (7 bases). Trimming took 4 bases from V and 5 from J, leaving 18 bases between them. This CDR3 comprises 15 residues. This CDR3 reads CASSSQGGGRDEQYF. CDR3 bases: TGTGCCAGCAGTTCCCAAGGAGGGGGCAGGGACGAGCAGTACTTC.

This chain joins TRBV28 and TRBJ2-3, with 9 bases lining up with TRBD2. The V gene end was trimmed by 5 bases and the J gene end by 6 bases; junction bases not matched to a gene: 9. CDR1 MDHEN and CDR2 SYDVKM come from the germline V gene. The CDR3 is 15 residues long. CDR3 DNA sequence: TGTGCCAGCAGTCCAACCGGGACTAGCATTGATACGCAGTATTTT. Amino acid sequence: CASSPTGTSIDTQYF.

The CDR3 here is CSVYRGRQGRSHETQYF. CDR3 coding DNA: TGCAGCGTTTACCGGGGTCGGCAGGGCCGAAGCCATGAGACCCAGTACTTC. The rearrangement joins TRBV29-1 to TRBJ2-5; D may be TRBD1 or TRBD2 (5 bases each). The CDR3 sequence is 17 residues long. Germline lookup yields CDR1 SQVTM and CDR2 ANQGSEA. The V end was cut by 5 bases, the J end by 5 bases, with 27 bases between.

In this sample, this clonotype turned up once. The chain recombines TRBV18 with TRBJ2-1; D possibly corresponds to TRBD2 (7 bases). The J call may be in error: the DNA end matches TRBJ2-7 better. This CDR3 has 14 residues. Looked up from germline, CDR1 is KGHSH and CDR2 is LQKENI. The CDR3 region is CASSPGGSYNEQYF. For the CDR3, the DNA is TGTGCCAGCTCCCCGGGGGGCTCCTACAATGAGCAGTACTTC.

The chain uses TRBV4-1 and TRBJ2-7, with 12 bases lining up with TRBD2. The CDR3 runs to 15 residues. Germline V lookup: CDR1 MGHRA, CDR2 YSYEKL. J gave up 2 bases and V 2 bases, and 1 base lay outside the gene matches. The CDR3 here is CASSQWTSGTYEQYF. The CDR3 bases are TGCGCCAGCAGCCAATGGACTAGCGGGACCTACGAGCAGTACTTC.

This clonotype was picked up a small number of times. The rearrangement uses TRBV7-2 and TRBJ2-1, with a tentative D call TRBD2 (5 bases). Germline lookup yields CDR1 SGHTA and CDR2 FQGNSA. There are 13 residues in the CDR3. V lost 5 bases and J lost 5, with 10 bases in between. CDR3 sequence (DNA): TGTGCCAGCAGCCTCGGGGTCCACAATGAGCAGTTCTTC. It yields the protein CASSLGVHNEQFF.

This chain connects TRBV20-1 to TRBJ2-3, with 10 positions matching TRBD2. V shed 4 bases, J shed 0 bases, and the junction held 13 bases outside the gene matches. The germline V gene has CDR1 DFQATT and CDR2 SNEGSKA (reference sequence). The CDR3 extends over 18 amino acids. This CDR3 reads CSAIKFSEREGSTDTQYF. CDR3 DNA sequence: TGCAGTGCTATAAAGTTTTCCGAGCGGGAGGGGAGCACAGATACGCAGTATTTT.

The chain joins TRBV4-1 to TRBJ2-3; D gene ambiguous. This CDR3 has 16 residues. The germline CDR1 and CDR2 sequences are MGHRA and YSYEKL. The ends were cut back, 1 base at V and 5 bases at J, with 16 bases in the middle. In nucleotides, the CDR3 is TGCGCCAGCAGCCAAGTCGGCCGGCGAGTGGTAGATACGCAGTATTTT. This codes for CASSQVGRRVVDTQYF.

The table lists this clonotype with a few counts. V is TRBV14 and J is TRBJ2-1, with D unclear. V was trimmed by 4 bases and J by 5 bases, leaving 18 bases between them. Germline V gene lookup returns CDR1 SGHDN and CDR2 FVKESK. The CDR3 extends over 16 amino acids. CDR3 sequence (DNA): TGTGCCAGCAGCCCCCAGGCTGAGACTCTCCACAATGAGCAGTTCTTC. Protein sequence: CASSPQAETLHNEQFF.